What follows are 20 T cell receptor beta chains derived from one specimen sequenced in a study of T cell responses to AZD1222 COVID-19 vaccine. Measured with immunoSEQ multiplex PCR; TCRdb has only the in-frame clones, and not every one. Among approximately 89,000 clones, over 75% were seen once, and the ten largest hold roughly 2.8%. Here the sequenced sample was peripheral blood, taken on day 0 of AZD1222 vaccination. The receptors derive from an adult in good health.

The chain couples TRBV6-5 to TRBJ1-1; D is unclear. CDR1 MNHEY and CDR2 SVGAGI come from the germline V gene. CDR3 length: 12 amino acids. The V end was cut by 7 bases, the J end by 7 bases, with 13 bases between. CDR3 sequence reads: CASTQSPGEAFF. CDR3 DNA sequence: TGTGCCAGCACTCAAAGCCCAGGTGAAGCTTTCTTT.

The rearrangement links TRBV15 to TRBJ1-3; D ambiguous. Trimming took off 0 bases at V and 1 base at J, with 1 base between the two ends. This CDR3 spans 13 amino acids. Germline lookup yields CDR1 LNHNV and CDR2 YYDKDF (reference sequence). The chain's CDR3 is CATSRESGNTIYF. In nucleotides, the CDR3 is TGTGCCACCAGCAGAGAGTCTGGAAACACCATATATTTT.

The chain employs TRBV27 and TRBJ1-2, with a possible D match to TRBD1 (5 bases). Germline CDR1 and CDR2: MNHEY and SMNVEV (reference sequence). CDR3 size: 14 residues. Trimming stripped 3 bases from V and 8 bases from J, with 16 bases between. The CDR3 here is CASSLLYGTRGYTF. DNA of the CDR3: TGTGCCAGCAGTTTGCTCTACGGGACTAGGGGCTACACCTTC.

This chain links TRBV12-2 with TRBJ2-5; the DNA was not compared with TRBD1, the D call given in the table. TRBV12-2 corresponds to a pseudogene. This CDR3 is built from 14 residues. CDR3 DNA: TGTGCAAGTCGCTTAAAGTTGGCCCGAGAGACCCAGTACTTC. Translating gives CASRLKLARETQYF.

This chain uses TRBV6-5 with TRBJ1-5; 8 bases match TRBD1. The V gene end was trimmed by 6 bases and the J gene end by 4 bases; junction bases not matched to a gene: 8. The germline V gene encodes CDR1 MNHEY and CDR2 SVGAGI. CDR3 length equals 15 residues. The CDR3 nucleotides read TGTGCCAGCAGCGACAGGGGTCAGGTGAATCAGCCCCAGCATTTT. Encoded protein: CASSDRGQVNQPQHF.

The chain couples TRBV28 to TRBJ1-2; D not certain. The V end was cut by 6 bases, the J end by 2 bases, with 7 bases between. The CDR3 length is 12 residues. Germline lookup yields CDR1 MDHEN and CDR2 SYDVKM. CDR3 DNA sequence: TGTGCCAGCAGCACAGAAAACTATGGCTACACCTTC. It yields the protein CASSTENYGYTF.

The chain combines TRBV9 with TRBJ2-3, with D possibly matching TRBD1 (5 bases). Germline CDR1 and CDR2: SGDLS and YYNGEE. Trimming stripped 4 bases from V and 5 bases from J, with 14 bases between. The CDR3 runs 14 residues. The CDR3 sequence: CASSPFPREDTQYF. The CDR3 DNA sequence: TGTGCCAGCAGCCCGTTTCCCAGGGAAGATACGCAGTATTTT.

Only one count was recorded for this clone. This sequence joins TRBV6-1 and TRBJ1-2; TRBD1 might be the D (5 bases). Per the germline V gene, CDR1 is MNHNS and CDR2 is SASEGT. The CDR3 contains 15 residues. The ends were cut back, 6 bases at V and 1 base at J, with 15 bases in the middle. CDR3 amino acids: CASRSGAGLNYGYTF. For the CDR3, the DNA is TGTGCCAGCAGGAGTGGGGCAGGGCTTAACTATGGCTACACCTTC.

The chain carries TRBV11-3 and TRBJ2-5, with 7 bases lining up with TRBD2. The length of the CDR3 is 13 residues. Germline-derived CDR1 and CDR2 are SGHNT and YENEEA. Losses at the gene ends were 7 bases for V and 7 bases for J; bases not matched to a gene: 9. The CDR3 DNA reads TGTGCCAGCACCTTCTTCCCGGGAGGGACCCAGTACTTC. This encodes CASTFFPGGTQYF.

The chain is built from TRBV2 and TRBJ2-7; TRBD1 matches 7 bases. Trimming cost V 1 base and J 4 bases; bases outside gene matches: 7. CDR1 and CDR2 (germline): SNHLY, FYNNEI. The CDR3 length is 15 residues. Here the CDR3 reads CASSEGGQDLYEQYF. CDR3 DNA sequence: TGTGCCAGCAGTGAAGGAGGACAGGATTTGTACGAGCAGTACTTC. Based on the CDR3 plus reference TRBV2 and TRBJ2-7, the full variable domain is EPEVTQTPSHQVTQMGQEVILRCVPISNHLYFYWYRQILGQKVEFLVSFYNNEISEKSEIFDDQFSVERPDGSNFTLKIRSTKLEDSAMYFCASSEGGQDLYEQYFGPGTRLTVT.

The chain is built from TRBV5-1 and TRBJ1-6, with D hard to call. The CDR3 extends over 17 amino acids. Per germline, CDR1 SGHRS and CDR2 YFSETQ. V was pared by 1 base and J by 7 bases, with 18 bases between. The CDR3 DNA reads TGCGCCAGCAGCTTGTCTCCCTTCAGAGATAGCAATTCACCCCTCCACTTT. As protein: CASSLSPFRDSNSPLHF.

The V call is TRBV10-3, the J call TRBJ2-6; D possibly corresponds to TRBD1 (5 bases). The germline V gene has CDR1 ENHRY and CDR2 SYGVKD. V dropped 5 bases and J dropped 0 bases, with 23 bases sitting between them. The CDR3 has 20 amino acids. CDR3 in DNA: TGTGCCATCAGTCCCTTCTCTGCTGAGACAGATCACTCTGGGGCCAACGTCCTGACTTTC. It codes for CAISPFSAETDHSGANVLTF.

The rearrangement joins TRBV6-5 to TRBJ1-4, with D unclear. Trimming left V 6 bases short and J 8 bases short, with 19 bases between. CDR3 length equals 15 residues. The germline V gene has CDR1 MNHEY and CDR2 SVGAGI. The CDR3 is CASSPGGSVREKLFF. The DNA for the CDR3 is TGTGCCAGCAGCCCCGGTGGGTCGGTGAGGGAAAAACTGTTTTTT.

This chain joins TRBV5-1 and TRBJ1-1, with D possibly being TRBD1 (5 bases). The CDR3 consists of 14 residues. V shed 4 bases and J shed 3 bases, with 13 bases lying between them. CDR1 and CDR2 from the germline V gene are SGHRS and YFSETQ. The CDR3 DNA reads as TGCGCCAGCAGCCTTGGGACTGGGGACACTGAAGCTTTCTTT. Translation gives CASSLGTGDTEAFF.

To note about this clone: An end of the junction does not agree with germline; a read error may underlie this. This chain connects TRBV6-1 to TRBJ1-2, with 10 bases fitting TRBD1. Germline lookup yields CDR1 MNHNS and CDR2 SASEGT. This CDR3 is built from 15 residues. CDR3: CASSEGQGKNYGYTF. CDR3 nucleotides: TGTGCCAGCAGTGAGGGACAGGGGAAAAACTACGGCTACACCTTC.

For this clone: Relative to the germline gene, one junction end is altered; a read error may explain this. This rearrangement joins TRBV7-9 to TRBJ2-5; D not certain. CDR1 and CDR2 (germline): SEHNR, FQNEAQ (reference sequence). The CDR3 has 13 residues. The CDR3 sequence: CATSNWAEETQYF. Here the CDR3 DNA reads TGTGCCACCAGCAACTGGGCCGAAGAGACCCAGTACTTC.

The chain links TRBV10-1 to TRBJ1-2, with a weak D call TRBD1 (5 bases). There are 13 residues in the CDR3. CDR1 WNHNN and CDR2 SYGVQD come from the germline V gene (reference sequence). Trimming pared 8 bases from V and 2 bases from J, leaving 12 bases between. The CDR3 DNA follows: TGCGCCAGCGCTAGGGGAAGGAACTATGGCTACACCTTC. The encoded protein is CASARGRNYGYTF.

The gene calls are TRBV6-2 or TRBV6-3 and TRBJ2-1; a possible D gene is TRBD1 (6 bases). Germline V gene sequence: CDR1 MNHEY, CDR2 SVGEGT. The ends were cut back, 6 bases at V and 10 bases at J, with 19 bases in the middle. This CDR3 is 14 amino acids long. The CDR3 DNA is TGTGCCAGCAGCCTTACGGACAGTTCAGGGGAGCAGTTCTTC. As protein: CASSLTDSSGEQFF.

This clone turned up a few times. J is TRBJ1-3 and V is TRBV28; TRBD1 aligns across 7 bases. V shed 6 bases, J shed 0 bases, and the junction held 8 bases outside the gene matches. This CDR3 spans 16 amino acids. Germline-derived CDR1 and CDR2 are MDHEN and SYDVKM. The CDR3 coding sequence is TGTGCCAGCAGGAGACAGGGTGGGATCTCTGGAAACACCATATATTTT. It yields the protein CASRRQGGISGNTIYF.

V is TRBV18 and J is TRBJ2-1, with D possibly TRBD2 on 6 matching bases. V lost 3 bases and J lost 3, with 12 bases in between. Germline CDR1 KGHSH, CDR2 LQKENI. The CDR3 runs to 15 residues. The CDR3 sequence: CASSPTGSFYNEQFF. CDR3 nucleotides: TGTGCCAGCTCACCTACCGGGAGTTTCTACAATGAGCAGTTCTTC.